Each of the 5 T cell receptor beta chains below was sequenced from the same sample in a study of CD8+ T cells in alopecia areata. Extracted RNA was reverse transcribed into cDNA, the sequencing template. The method was immunoSEQ multiplex PCR; TCRdb's version includes in-frame clones alone and lacks a portion of them. The table lists 150,000 to 200,000 clones, 50% to 65% of them singletons. The sequencing sample was made of CD4+ T cells sorted from blood. The source is a human donor in good health.

This chain's CDR3 is CASRLLDRENTEAFF. In nucleotides, the CDR3 is TGTGCCAGCCGATTACTCGACAGGGAGAACACTGAAGCTTTCTTT. The gene calls are TRBV6-5 and TRBJ1-1; 7 bases are a match to TRBD1. CDR3 length: 15 amino acids. The V segment lost 8 bases and the J segment 1 base; nucleotides outside the gene matches: 10. The V gene's germline CDR1 is MNHEY and CDR2 SVGAGI.

This sequence joins TRBV4-1 and TRBJ2-3; the match to TRBD1 covers 8 bases. CDR3 length: 19 residues. The ends lost 0 bases at V and 3 bases at J; junction bases unmatched: 14. The V gene's germline CDR1 is MGHRA and CDR2 YSYEKL. CDR3 nucleotide sequence: TGCGCCAGCAGCCAAGAAGGCCCCTTTCAGGGGGCGCGGACAGATACGCAGTATTTT. Its translation is CASSQEGPFQGARTDTQYF.

The J gene is TRBJ2-1, the V gene TRBV30; unclear D gene. V was shortened by 0 bases and J by 0 bases, with 15 bases between the two germline ends. The CDR3 covers 17 residues. CDR1 and CDR2 (germline): GTSNPN, SVGIG (reference sequence). This CDR3 is CAWSVIGVTSSYNEQFF. As DNA, the CDR3 is TGTGCCTGGAGTGTTATTGGGGTAACGAGCTCCTACAATGAGCAGTTCTTC.

The gene calls are TRBV2 and TRBJ2-7, with D hard to call. This CDR3 comprises 15 residues. Trimming left V 1 base short and J 1 base short, with 11 bases between. Germline values: CDR1 SNHLY, CDR2 FYNNEI. The CDR3 coding sequence is TGTGCCAGCAGTGAAGGGACGCTTCCTTCCTACGAGCAGTACTTC. Protein sequence: CASSEGTLPSYEQYF. The entire variable domain, with the rest obtained from reference TRBV2 and TRBJ2-7, is as follows: EPEVTQTPSHQVTQMGQEVILRCVPISNHLYFYWYRQILGQKVEFLVSFYNNEISEKSEIFDDQFSVERPDGSNFTLKIRSTKLEDSAMYFCASSEGTLPSYEQYFGPGTRLTVT.

This clone turned up a few times. Other nucleotide sequences in the sample specify the same CDR3. V is TRBV5-1 and J is TRBJ2-5; D uncertain. Trimming removed 0 bases at V and 5 bases at J, with 5 bases between. CDR1 SGHRS and CDR2 YFSETQ come from the germline V gene. This CDR3 comprises 12 residues. CDR3 amino acids: CASSLGRETQYF. DNA for the CDR3: TGCGCCAGCAGCTTGGGTCGCGAGACCCAGTACTTC.